What follows describes a single T cell receptor (beta chain). The specificity of this receptor is unknown. No qualities accompany the bases; no much larger clone lies one base away. These data come from a study of T-cell reconstitution after alpha-beta-depleted transplantation in children (dated by TCRdb to about 2016). Regarding the complete study: The study quantitatively tracked T-cell immune reconstitution after TCRalphabeta/CD19-depleted allogeneic hematopoietic cell transplantation in children using TCR repertoire profiling. The full study reports these points: In some patients, the high TCRbeta diversity seen at day 60 was put down to recipient T cells and intrathymic progenitors that had survived conditioning. Over the following months the frequencies of hyperexpanded clones went down, and after one year T-cell counts and TCRbeta diversity were mostly credited to newly produced T cells. The apparently early alphabetaT-cell count recovery about two months after transplant was reportedly dependent on only several hundred rapidly expanded clones derived from non-depleted graft cells.

The library was built by means of PCR. These reads were obtained on an Illumina HiSeq 2500. Molecular barcoding was employed in the preparation of TCR libraries, with unique molecular identifiers being used to normalize TCRbeta repertoire quantification. TCRdb applied fastp at Q25 and MiXCR to the public reads, then kept only in-frame beta chains. Merged by CDR3 protein, the rows form single entries marked with the most common genes and DNA. The sample table contains over 80,000 distinct CDR3 sequences; only one count was recorded for about 22% of them. Clones ranked in the top ten supply about a fifth of the sample. Counted from cysteine to phenylalanine, this CDR3 has 12 amino acids. Only CDR3 DNA remains: 36 bases, in frame from the first base. V is clipped by 6 bases and J by 5 bases, and the sequence between their germline boundaries is 10 bases long. Sequences SGHRS (CDR1) and YFSETQ (CDR2) are obtained from the germline V gene.

Taken with the paper, the label for treatment or condition translates to: allogeneic hematopoietic cell transplantation with graft depleted of TCRalphabeta T cells and CD19 B cells. Transplant recipients were children who received TCRalphabeta/CD19-depleted allogeneic hematopoietic cell grafts. The sequencing here drew on PBMCs, taken before TCRalphabeta/CD19-depleted stem cell transplant. The sequence links TRBV5-1 to TRBJ2-3, with the D gene uncertain. The origin of this receptor is a boy aged 2 to 9 with acute lymphoblastic leukemia, due to receive a stem cell transplant. This receptor has the CDR3 CASTAQRDTQYF. The sequence in DNA is TGCGCCAGCACCGCACAGAGAGATACGCAGTATTTT. Extended through the reference TRBV5-1 and TRBJ2-3 proteins, this CDR3 yields the full variable domain: KAGVTQTPRYLIKTRGQQVTLSCSPISGHRSVSWYQQTPGQGLQFLFEYFSETQRNKGNFPGRFSGRQFSNSRSEMNVSTLELGDSALYLCASTAQRDTQYFGPGTRLTVL.